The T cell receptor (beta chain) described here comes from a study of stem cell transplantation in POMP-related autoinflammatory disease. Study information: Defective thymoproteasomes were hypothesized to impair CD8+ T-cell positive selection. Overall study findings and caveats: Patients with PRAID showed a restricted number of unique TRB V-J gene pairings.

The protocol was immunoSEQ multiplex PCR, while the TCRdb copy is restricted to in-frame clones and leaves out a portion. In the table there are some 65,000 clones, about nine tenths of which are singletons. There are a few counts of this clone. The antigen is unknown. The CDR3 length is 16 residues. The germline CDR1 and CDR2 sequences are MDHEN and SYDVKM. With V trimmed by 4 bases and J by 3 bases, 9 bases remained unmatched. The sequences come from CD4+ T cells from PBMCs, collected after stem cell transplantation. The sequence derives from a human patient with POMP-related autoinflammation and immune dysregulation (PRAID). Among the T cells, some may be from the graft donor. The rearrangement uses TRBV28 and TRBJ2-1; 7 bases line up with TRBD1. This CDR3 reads CASSYERQGNYNEQFF. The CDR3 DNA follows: TGTGCCAGCAGTTATGAGAGACAGGGTAACTACAATGAGCAGTTCTTC.